This TCR beta chain was found in a study of STAT5B mutations in CD4+ large granular lymphocyte leukemia. The data were produced by immunoSEQ multiplex PCR, yet TCRdb's version contains in-frame clones alone and is incomplete. Of tens of thousands of clones listed, about 80% are singletons. Control samples were healthy donors' buffy coats. Sequencing was performed on CD4+ T cells from blood buffy coats. This TCR was sampled from a human donor in good health.

In DNA form, the CDR3 reads TGTGCCAGTAGTTGGCTAATAGGGCAGCGCTCCTACAATGAGCAGTTCTTC. This translates into CASSWLIGQRSYNEQFF. The chain employs TRBV19 and TRBJ2-1; D ambiguous. CDR1 is LNHDA, CDR2 SQIVND, per germline (reference sequence). This CDR3 is 17 amino acids long. V lost 5 bases and J 0 bases, leaving 17 bases between the germline ends.